Below are 6 T cell receptor delta chains sequenced from a single sample in a study of delta chains in infants with herpesvirus infections. Gamma-chain- and delta-chain-specific primers converted PBMC RNA into TCR cDNA. TCRdb applied CATT to the RT-PCR reads for clone calling. This sample has approximately 830 delta-chain clones, with about a sixth found just once. The sequencing used peripheral blood, collected at time point 1 of longitudinal follow-up. These TCRs come from a human donor who was a Ugandan infant, either HIV-exposed or HIV-unexposed (not recorded which).

V gene TRDV2 combines with J gene TRDJ1; TRDD3 aligns across 8 bases. TCRdb is silent on the J gene; assignment here came from matching the DNA to germline. V shed 0 bases, J shed 0 bases, and the junction held 2 bases outside the gene matches. The CDR3 runs 15 residues. Per germline, CDR1 GEAIGNYY and CDR2 EKD. CDR3 DNA: TGTGCCTGTGACACCGTGGGGGATTACACCGATAAACTCATCTTT. It translates to CACDTVGDYTDKLIF.

The chain carries TRDV2 and TRDJ3, with TRDD3 identical over 12 bases. TCRdb offers no J gene call, so here the DNA was matched to germline to obtain one. With 0 bases clipped from V and 2 bases from J, the junction kept 4 bases outside the gene matches. Germline values: CDR1 GEAIGNYY, CDR2 EKD. CDR3 length: 19 amino acids. CDR3 in DNA: TGTGCCTGTGACACCTTACTGGGGGATACCCCCTGGGACACCCGACAGATGTTTTTC. This codes for CACDTLLGDTPWDTRQMFF.

Judged by abundance, this clone is large. The chain joins TRDV1 to TRDJ1; D remains unclear. Trimming left V 0 bases short and J 1 base short, with 9 bases between. The CDR3 covers 15 residues. Germline CDR1 reads TSWWSYY; CDR2 reads QGS. The CDR3 region is CALGELSNITDKLIF. The CDR3 DNA follows: TGTGCTCTTGGGGAACTGAGTAACATCACCGATAAACTCATCTTT.

In regard to this clone: This likely stems from a read error, as it lies one base from a far larger clone. The CDR3 nucleotides are TGTGCCTGTGACACCATGAGGGGTACTGGGGGATACGCCTTGACAACACAACTCTTCTTT. Amino acids: CACDTMRGTGGYALTTQLFF. The rearrangement links TRDV2 to TRDJ2; 13 bases map to TRDD3. No J segment appears in TCRdb, so it was assigned here by matching the sequence to germline. Germline V gene sequence: CDR1 GEAIGNYY, CDR2 EKD. This CDR3 region has 20 residues.

Comment on this clone: A far larger clone is one base from this, pointing to a likely read error. The chain links TRDV3 to TRDJ1, with D perhaps given as TRDD2 or TRDD3 (8 bases each). CDR1 and CDR2 (germline): TVYSNPD, GDNSRS (reference sequence). The CDR3 has 17 amino acids. Trimming pared 1 base from V and 3 bases from J, leaving 24 bases between. The chain's CDR3 is CAFIRFLQTGGADKLIF. CDR3 nucleotides: TGTGCCTTTATTCGCTTCCTACAGACTGGGGGGGCCGATAAACTCATCTTT. The whole variable domain, remainder taken from reference TRDV3 and TRDJ1, is CDKVTQSSPDQTVASGSEVVLLCTYDTVYSNPDLFWYRIRPDYSFQFVFYGDNSRSEGADFTQGRFSVKHILTQKAFHLVISPVRTEDSATYYCAFIRFLQTGGADKLIFGKGTRVTVEP.

A word on this clone: A far larger clone is only one base removed, so a read error is likely. This same CDR3 is encoded by further DNA sequences in the sample. V usage is TRDV1 and J usage is TRDJ1, with TRDD3 identical over 11 bases. The CDR3 runs 16 residues. CDR1 TSWWSYY and CDR2 QGS come from the germline V gene. The V gene end was trimmed by 9 bases and the J gene end by 5 bases; junction bases not matched to a gene: 14. The DNA for the CDR3 is TGTGCTCTAGGGACGCCTGCTGACTGGGGGATAGATAAACTCATCTTT. It specifies CALGTPADWGIDKLIF.